The source of this TCR beta chain is a study of a mutant IDH1 vaccine in newly diagnosed glioma. Time point: baseline, week 1 (first vaccination visit). Treatment here: pre-vaccination baseline after standard-of-care therapy. CDR1 is GTSNPN and CDR2 is SVGIG in the germline V gene (reference sequence). The CDR3 is made up of 11 amino acids. Deletions cut 6 bases from V and 5 bases from J, with 7 bases between. Sequencing used immunoSEQ multiplex PCR; TCRdb keeps in-frame clones, though not all of them. The table records tens of thousands of clones, 70% to 90% of them present only once. Sequencing was performed on PBMCs, taken from a glioma patient treated with radiotherapy, temozolomide or both. The chain recombines TRBV30 with TRBJ2-2; D remains ambiguous. The sequence derives from a man aged 25-45 years with glioma. CDR3: CACLSTGELFF. The DNA of the CDR3 is TGTGCCTGTCTTTCTACCGGGGAGCTGTTTTTT.